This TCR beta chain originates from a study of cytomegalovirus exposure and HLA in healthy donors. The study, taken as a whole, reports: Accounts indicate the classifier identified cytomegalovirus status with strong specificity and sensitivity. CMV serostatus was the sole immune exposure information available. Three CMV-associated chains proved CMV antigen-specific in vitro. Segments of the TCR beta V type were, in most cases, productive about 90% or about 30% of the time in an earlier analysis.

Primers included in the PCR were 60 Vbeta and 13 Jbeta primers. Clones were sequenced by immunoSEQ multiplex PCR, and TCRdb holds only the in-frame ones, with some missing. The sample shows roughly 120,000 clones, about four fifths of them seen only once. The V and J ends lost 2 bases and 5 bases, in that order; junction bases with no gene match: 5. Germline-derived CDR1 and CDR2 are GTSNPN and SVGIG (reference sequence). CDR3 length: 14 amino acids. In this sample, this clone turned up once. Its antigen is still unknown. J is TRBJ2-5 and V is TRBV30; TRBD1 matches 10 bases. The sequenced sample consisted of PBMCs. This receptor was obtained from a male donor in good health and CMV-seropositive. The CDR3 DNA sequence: TGTGCCTGGAGTTTGACAGGGGGCCTGGAGACCCAGTACTTC. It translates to CAWSLTGGLETQYF.